A selection of T cell receptor beta chains follows, all from one sample in a study of blood T cell repertoires in COVID-19. The protocol was immunoSEQ multiplex PCR, while the TCRdb copy is restricted to in-frame clones and leaves out a portion. The data show some 240,000 clones, with around 86% seen just once and around 11% held by the top ten. The sequenced material came from peripheral blood. The receptors originated from a woman aged 55 to 70 with active or convalescent COVID-19. Each CDR3 is given with its conserved first and last residue. The order of the fields is V gene, J gene, D gene, clone size, CDR3 protein, CDR3 DNA. The D gene is left open where the match is weak. For some rows the clone size is stated as once, few or many, or as a class when expanded; others skip it.

TRBV7-2,TRBJ2-5,TRBD2,.,CASSLGGTSLGQETQYF,TGTGCCAGCAGCTTAGGTGGGACTAGCTTAGGACAAGAGACCCAGTACTTC
TRBV11-2,TRBJ2-5,TRBD1,.,CASTRGPQETQYF,TGTGCCAGCACCAGGGGGCCCCAAGAGACCCAGTACTTC
TRBV7-9,TRBJ1-4,.,many,CASSLRAGFHEKLFF,TGTGCCAGCAGCTTAAGGGCAGGGTTTCATGAAAAACTGTTTTTT
TRBV30,TRBJ2-7,.,.,CAWTRGSLDEQYF,TGTGCCTGGACACGGGGGAGTTTGGACGAGCAGTACTTC
TRBV7-9,TRBJ2-7,TRBD1,.,CASSDGQGASYEQYF,TGTGCCAGCAGCGACGGACAGGGGGCCTCCTACGAGCAGTACTTC
TRBV18,TRBJ2-5,.,.,CASSQQGGETQYF,TGTGCCAGCTCACAACAGGGAGGGGAGACCCAGTACTTC
TRBV18,TRBJ2-5,TRBD1,.,CASSPFAGTGGAGGETQYF,TGTGCCAGCTCACCATTCGCCGGGACAGGGGGCGCTGGGGGAGAGACCCAGTACTTC
TRBV5-1,TRBJ2-7,.,.,CASSLAQGEQYF,TGCGCCAGCAGCTTGGCCCAGGGGGAGCAGTACTTC
TRBV18,TRBJ2-2,TRBD2,.,CASSPRGTTTGELFF,TGTGCCAGCTCACCACGGGGGACTACCACCGGGGAGCTGTTTTTT
TRBV7-9,TRBJ2-2,TRBD1,few,CASSSDRAWTGELFF,TGTGCCAGCAGCTCGGACAGGGCGTGGACCGGGGAGCTGTTTTTT
TRBV29-1,TRBJ1-2,TRBD1,.,CSVESGTVYGYTF,TGCAGCGTTGAGTCGGGGACAGTGTATGGCTACACCTTC
TRBV11-2,TRBJ2-3,TRBD2,.,CASRRPGLEGDTQYF,TGTGCCAGCAGACGTCCGGGACTAGAGGGAGATACGCAGTATTTT
TRBV7-8,TRBJ1-1,.,.,CASSLTVLNTEAFF,TGTGCCAGTTCTCTGACAGTTTTGAACACTGAAGCTTTCTTT
TRBV5-1,TRBJ2-3,TRBD1,.,CASSLVVRTGRFPDTQYF,TGCGCCAGCAGCTTGGTCGTAAGGACAGGGAGGTTTCCAGATACGCAGTATTTT
TRBV5-4,TRBJ1-2,.,.,CASSLAANYGYTF,TGTGCCAGCAGCTTGGCTGCTAACTATGGCTACACCTTC
TRBV18,TRBJ2-7,.,.,CASSPPGPRSKGEQYF,TGTGCTAGCTCACCACCGGGGCCAAGGAGTAAAGGCGAGCAGTACTTC
TRBV6-5,TRBJ1-1,TRBD1,.,CASRLQGDTEAFF,TGTGCCAGCAGACTCCAGGGGGACACTGAAGCTTTCTTT
TRBV6-5,TRBJ1-2,.,.,CASSRGPYGYTF,TGTGCCAGCAGTAGGGGTCCCTATGGCTACACCTTC
TRBV5-1,TRBJ1-1,.,.,CASSPTGTMRTEAFF,TGCGCCAGCAGCCCCACCGGGACAATGAGAACTGAAGCTTTCTTT
TRBV3-1/TRBV3-2,TRBJ1-6,.,.,CASSPSCSSYNSPLHF,TGTGCCAGCAGCCCCTCCTGTAGCTCCTATAATTCACCCCTCCACTTT
TRBV5-5,TRBJ2-1,.,.,CASSLDRFNEQFF,TGTGCCAGCAGCCTAGACAGGTTCAATGAGCAGTTCTTC
TRBV21-1,TRBJ2-5,.,.,CASSNLASGGNWQETQYF,TGTGCCAGCAGCAACCTGGCTAGCGGGGGAAACTGGCAAGAGACCCAGTACTTC
TRBV4-1,TRBJ2-5,TRBD1,.,CASSQARGRTGAYQETQYF,TGCGCCAGCAGCCAAGCGAGGGGTCGGACAGGGGCCTACCAAGAGACCCAGTACTTC
TRBV5-5,TRBJ2-7,.,.,CASSLAGTTTYEQYF,TGTGCCAGCAGCTTGGCGGGGACAACTACCTACGAGCAGTACTTC